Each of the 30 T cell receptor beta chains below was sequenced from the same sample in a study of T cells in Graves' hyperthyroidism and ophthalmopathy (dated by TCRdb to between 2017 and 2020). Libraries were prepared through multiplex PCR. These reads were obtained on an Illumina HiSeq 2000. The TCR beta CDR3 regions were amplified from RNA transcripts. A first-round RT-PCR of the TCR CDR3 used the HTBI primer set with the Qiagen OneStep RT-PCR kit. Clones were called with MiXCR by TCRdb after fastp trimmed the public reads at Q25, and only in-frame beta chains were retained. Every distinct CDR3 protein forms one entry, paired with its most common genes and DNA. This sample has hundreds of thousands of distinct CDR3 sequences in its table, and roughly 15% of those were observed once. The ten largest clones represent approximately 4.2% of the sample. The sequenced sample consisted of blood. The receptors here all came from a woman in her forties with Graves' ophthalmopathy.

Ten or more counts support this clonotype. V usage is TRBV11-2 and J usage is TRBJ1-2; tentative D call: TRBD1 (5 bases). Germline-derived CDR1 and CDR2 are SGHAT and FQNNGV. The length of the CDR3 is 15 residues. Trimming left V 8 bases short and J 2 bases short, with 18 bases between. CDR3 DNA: TGTGCCAGCTGGGGGAGGGCAGAGGGAAACTATGGCTACACCTTC. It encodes CASWGRAEGNYGYTF.

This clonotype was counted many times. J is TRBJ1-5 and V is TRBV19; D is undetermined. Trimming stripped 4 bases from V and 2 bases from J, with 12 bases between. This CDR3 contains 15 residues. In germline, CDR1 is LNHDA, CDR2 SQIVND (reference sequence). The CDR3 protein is CASSTPPGGNQPQHF. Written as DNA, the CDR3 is TGTGCCAGTAGTACCCCTCCAGGCGGCAATCAGCCCCAGCATTTT.

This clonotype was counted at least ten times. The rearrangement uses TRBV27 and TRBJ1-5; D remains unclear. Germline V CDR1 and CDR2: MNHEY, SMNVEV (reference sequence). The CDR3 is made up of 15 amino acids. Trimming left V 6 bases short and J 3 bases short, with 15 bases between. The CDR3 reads CASSMTPRNNQPQHF. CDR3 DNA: TGTGCCAGCAGCATGACCCCCCGGAACAATCAGCCCCAGCATTTT.

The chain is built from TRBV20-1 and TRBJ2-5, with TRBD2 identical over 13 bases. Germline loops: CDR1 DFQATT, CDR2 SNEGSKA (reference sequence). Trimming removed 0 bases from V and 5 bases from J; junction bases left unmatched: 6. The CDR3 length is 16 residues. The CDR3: CSARDGTSGVRETQYF. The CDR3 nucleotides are TGCAGTGCTAGAGACGGGACTAGCGGGGTCAGGGAGACCCAGTACTTC.

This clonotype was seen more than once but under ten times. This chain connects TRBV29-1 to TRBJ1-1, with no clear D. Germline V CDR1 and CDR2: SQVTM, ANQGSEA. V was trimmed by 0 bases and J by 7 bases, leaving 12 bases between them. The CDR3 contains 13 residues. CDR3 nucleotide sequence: TGCAGCGTTGAAGATGGCGACAAGGATGAAGCTTTCTTT. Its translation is CSVEDGDKDEAFF. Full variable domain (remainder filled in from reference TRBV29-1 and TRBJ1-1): SAVISQKPSRDICQRGTSLTIQCQVDSQVTMMFWYRQQPGQSLTLIATANQGSEATYESGFVIDKFPISRPNLTFSTLTVSNMSPEDSSIYLCSVEDGDKDEAFFGQGTRLTVV.

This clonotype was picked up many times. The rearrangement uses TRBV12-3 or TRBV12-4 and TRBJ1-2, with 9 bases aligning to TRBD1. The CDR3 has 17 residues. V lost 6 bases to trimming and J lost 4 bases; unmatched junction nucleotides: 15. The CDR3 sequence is CASSPSRDRVFGYGYTF. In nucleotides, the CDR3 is TGTGCCAGCAGCCCTAGCCGGGACAGGGTATTCGGCTATGGCTACACCTTC.

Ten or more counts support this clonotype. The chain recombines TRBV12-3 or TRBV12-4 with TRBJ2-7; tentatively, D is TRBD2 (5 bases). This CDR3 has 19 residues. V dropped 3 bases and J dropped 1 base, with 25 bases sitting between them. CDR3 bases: TGTGCCAGCAGTTTTAAGGGTTTTGGTGGGATGGGAGTATCCTACGAGCAGTACTTC. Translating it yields CASSFKGFGGMGVSYEQYF.

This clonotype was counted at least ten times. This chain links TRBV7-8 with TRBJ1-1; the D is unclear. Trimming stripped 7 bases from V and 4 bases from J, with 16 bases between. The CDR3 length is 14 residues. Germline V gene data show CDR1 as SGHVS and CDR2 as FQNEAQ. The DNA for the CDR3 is TGTGCCAGCAACCTGGATGAGGTGGGCACTGAAGCTTTCTTT. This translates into CASNLDEVGTEAFF. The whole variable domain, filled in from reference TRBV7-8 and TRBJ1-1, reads GAGVSQSPRYKVAKRGQDVALRCDPISGHVSLFWYQQALGQGPEFLTYFQNEAQLDKSGLPSDRFFAERPEGSVSTLKIQRTQQEDSAVYLCASNLDEVGTEAFFGQGTRLTVV.

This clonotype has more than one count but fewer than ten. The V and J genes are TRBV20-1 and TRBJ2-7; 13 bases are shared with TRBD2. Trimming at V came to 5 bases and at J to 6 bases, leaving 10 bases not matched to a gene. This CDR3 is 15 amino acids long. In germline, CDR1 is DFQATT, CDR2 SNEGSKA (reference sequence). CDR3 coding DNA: TGCAGTGCTTCCCAACTAGCGGGAGGGCCGAGCGAGCAGTACTTC. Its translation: CSASQLAGGPSEQYF.

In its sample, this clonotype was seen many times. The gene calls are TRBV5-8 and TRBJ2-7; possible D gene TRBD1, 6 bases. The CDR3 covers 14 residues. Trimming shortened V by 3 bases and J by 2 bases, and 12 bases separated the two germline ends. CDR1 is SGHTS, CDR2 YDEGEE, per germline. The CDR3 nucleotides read TGTGCCAGCAGCTCGACAGGTGAAGCCTACGAGCAGTACTTC. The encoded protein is CASSSTGEAYEQYF.

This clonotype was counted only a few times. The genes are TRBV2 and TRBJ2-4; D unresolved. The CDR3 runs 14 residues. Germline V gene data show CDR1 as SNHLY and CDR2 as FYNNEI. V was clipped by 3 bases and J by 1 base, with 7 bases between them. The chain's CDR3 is CASSDRTAKNIQYF. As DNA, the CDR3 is TGTGCCAGCAGTGACCGCACCGCCAAAAACATTCAGTACTTC.

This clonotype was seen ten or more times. CDR3 DNA sequence: TGTGCCAGCAGTTTAGAAGGGGAGAGCAATCAGCCCCAGCATTTT. Protein: CASSLEGESNQPQHF. This chain uses TRBV28 with TRBJ1-5, with D perhaps matching TRBD1 (5 bases). Germline CDR1 MDHEN, CDR2 SYDVKM. The CDR3 sequence is 15 residues long. V lost 2 bases and J 1 base, leaving 9 bases between the germline ends.

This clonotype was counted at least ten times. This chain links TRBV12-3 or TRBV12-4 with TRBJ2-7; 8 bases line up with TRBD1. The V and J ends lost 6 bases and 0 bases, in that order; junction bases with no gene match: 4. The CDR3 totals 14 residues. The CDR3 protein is CASSPTGVSYEQYF. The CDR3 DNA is TGTGCCAGCAGCCCGACAGGGGTCTCCTACGAGCAGTACTTC.

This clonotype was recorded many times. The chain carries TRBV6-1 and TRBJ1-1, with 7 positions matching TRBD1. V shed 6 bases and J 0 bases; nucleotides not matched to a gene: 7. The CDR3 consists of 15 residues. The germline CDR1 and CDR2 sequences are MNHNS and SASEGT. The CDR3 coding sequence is TGTGCCAGCAGATCTCCGGGACAGTTGAACACTGAAGCTTTCTTT. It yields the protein CASRSPGQLNTEAFF.

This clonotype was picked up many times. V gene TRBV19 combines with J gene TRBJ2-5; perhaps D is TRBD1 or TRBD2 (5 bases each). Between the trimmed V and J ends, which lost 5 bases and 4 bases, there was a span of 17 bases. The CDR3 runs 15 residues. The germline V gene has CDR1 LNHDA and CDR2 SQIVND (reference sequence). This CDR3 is CASSPPGRTGETQYF. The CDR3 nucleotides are TGTGCCAGTAGTCCACCGGGACGCACGGGAGAGACCCAGTACTTC.

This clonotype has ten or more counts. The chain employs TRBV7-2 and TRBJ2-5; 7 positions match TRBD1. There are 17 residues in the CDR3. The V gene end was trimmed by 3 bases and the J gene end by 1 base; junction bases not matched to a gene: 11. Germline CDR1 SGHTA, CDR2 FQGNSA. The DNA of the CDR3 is TGTGCCAGCAGCTTCGGGCAGGGGGTGTCGGGCCAAGAGACCCAGTACTTC. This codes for CASSFGQGVSGQETQYF.

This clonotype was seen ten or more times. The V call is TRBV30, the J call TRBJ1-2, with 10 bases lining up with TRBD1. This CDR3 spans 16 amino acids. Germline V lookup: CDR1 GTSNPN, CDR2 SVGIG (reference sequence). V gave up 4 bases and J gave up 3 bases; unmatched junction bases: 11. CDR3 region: CAWTSRDRGPYYGYTF. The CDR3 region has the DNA TGTGCCTGGACCTCCCGGGACAGGGGCCCCTACTATGGCTACACCTTC.

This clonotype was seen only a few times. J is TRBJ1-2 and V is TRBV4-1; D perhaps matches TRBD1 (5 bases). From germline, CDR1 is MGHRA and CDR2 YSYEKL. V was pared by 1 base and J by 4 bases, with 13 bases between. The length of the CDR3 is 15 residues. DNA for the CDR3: TGCGCCAGCAGCCAAGTAGGGGCCCGGAGCTATGGCTACACCTTC. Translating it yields CASSQVGARSYGYTF.

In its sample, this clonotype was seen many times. The CDR3 nucleotides read TGTGCCAGCAGTTTAGGGGGCGCCCACTATGGCTACACCTTC. It yields the protein CASSLGGAHYGYTF. The V gene is TRBV28, the J gene TRBJ1-2; a weak D match, TRBD1 (6 bases). The germline CDR1 and CDR2 sequences are MDHEN and SYDVKM. The V end was cut by 2 bases, the J end by 3 bases, with 10 bases between. The CDR3 loop spans 14 amino acids.

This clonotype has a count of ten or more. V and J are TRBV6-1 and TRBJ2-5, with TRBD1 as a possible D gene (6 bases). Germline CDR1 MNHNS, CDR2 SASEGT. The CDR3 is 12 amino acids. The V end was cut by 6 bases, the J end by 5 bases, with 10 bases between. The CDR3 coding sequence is TGTGCCAGCAGACAGGGCGGGGAGACCCAGTACTTC. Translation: CASRQGGETQYF.

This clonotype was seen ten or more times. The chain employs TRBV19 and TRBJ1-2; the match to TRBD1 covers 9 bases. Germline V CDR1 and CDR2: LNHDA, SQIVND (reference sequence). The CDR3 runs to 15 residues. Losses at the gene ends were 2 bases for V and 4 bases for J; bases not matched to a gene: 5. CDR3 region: CASSIPGQGIYGYTF. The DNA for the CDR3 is TGTGCCAGTAGTATACCAGGACAGGGGATCTATGGCTACACCTTC.

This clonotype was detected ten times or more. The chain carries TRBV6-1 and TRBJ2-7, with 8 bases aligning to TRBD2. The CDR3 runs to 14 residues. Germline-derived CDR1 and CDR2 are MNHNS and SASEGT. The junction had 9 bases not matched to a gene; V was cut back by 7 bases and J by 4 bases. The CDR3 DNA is TGTGCCAGCACCACTTCGACTAGCGCATACGAGCAGTACTTC. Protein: CASTTSTSAYEQYF.

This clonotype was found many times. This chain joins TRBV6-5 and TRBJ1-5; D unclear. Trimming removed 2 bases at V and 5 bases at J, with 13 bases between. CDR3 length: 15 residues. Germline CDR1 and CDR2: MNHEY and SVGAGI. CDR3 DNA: TGTGCCAGCAGTTACGGTAGTGCCTGGGATCAGCCCCAGCATTTT. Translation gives CASSYGSAWDQPQHF.

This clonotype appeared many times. The CDR3 nucleotides are TGTGCCAGCACCAAAGCGGGAGGGCCATGGGAGACCCAGTACTTC. Translation gives CASTKAGGPWETQYF. J is TRBJ2-5 and V is TRBV6-1; 10 nucleotides agree with TRBD2. Losses at the gene ends were 7 bases for V and 5 bases for J; bases not matched to a gene: 10. Germline assignment: CDR1 MNHNS and CDR2 SASEGT. This CDR3 is 15 amino acids long.

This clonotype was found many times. CDR3 DNA sequence: TGTGCCAGCAGTGGACAGGGATACTATGGCTACACCTTC. Amino acid sequence: CASSGQGYYGYTF. V gene TRBV12-3 or TRBV12-4 combines with J gene TRBJ1-2; the match to TRBD1 covers 8 bases. Germline trimming cut 5 bases from V and 3 bases from J; bases unmatched to any gene: 2. CDR3 length equals 13 residues.

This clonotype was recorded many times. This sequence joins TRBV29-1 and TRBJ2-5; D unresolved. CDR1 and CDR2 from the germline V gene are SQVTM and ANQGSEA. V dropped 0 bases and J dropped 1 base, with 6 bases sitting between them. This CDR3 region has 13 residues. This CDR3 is CSVEDRGQETQYF. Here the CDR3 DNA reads TGCAGCGTTGAAGATCGAGGCCAAGAGACCCAGTACTTC.

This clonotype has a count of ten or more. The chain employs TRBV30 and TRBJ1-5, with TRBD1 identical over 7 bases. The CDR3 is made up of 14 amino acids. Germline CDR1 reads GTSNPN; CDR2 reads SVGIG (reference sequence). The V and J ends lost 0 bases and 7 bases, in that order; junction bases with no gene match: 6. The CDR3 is CAWSVQGRGQPQHF. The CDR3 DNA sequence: TGTGCCTGGAGTGTACAGGGGAGAGGGCAGCCCCAGCATTTT.

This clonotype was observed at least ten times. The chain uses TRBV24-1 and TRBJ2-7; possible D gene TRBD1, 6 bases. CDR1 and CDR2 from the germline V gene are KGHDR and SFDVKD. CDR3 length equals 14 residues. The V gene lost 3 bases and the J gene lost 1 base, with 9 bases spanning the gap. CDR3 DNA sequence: TGTGCCACCAGTGATGGGGGCCTATCCTACGAGCAGTACTTC. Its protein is CATSDGGLSYEQYF.

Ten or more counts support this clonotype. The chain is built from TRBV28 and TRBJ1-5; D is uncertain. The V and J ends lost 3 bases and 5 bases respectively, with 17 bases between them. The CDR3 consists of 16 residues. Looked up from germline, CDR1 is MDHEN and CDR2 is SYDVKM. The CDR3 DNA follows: TGTGCCAGCAGTTTTCTCCCCTACGATTGGGATCAGCCCCAGCATTTT. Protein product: CASSFLPYDWDQPQHF.

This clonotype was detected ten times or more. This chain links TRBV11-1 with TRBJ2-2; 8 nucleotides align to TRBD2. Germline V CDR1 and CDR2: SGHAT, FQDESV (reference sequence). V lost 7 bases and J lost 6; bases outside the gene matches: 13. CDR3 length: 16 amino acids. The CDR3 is CASTRPPGLEAGELFF. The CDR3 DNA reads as TGTGCCAGCACCCGACCGCCGGGACTAGAGGCCGGGGAGCTGTTTTTT. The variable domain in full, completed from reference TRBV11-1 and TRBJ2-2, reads EAEVAQSPRYKITEKSQAVAFWCDPISGHATLYWYRQILGQGPELLVQFQDESVVDDSQLPKDRFSAERLKGVDSTLKIQPAELGDSAMYLCASTRPPGLEAGELFFGEGSRLTVL.